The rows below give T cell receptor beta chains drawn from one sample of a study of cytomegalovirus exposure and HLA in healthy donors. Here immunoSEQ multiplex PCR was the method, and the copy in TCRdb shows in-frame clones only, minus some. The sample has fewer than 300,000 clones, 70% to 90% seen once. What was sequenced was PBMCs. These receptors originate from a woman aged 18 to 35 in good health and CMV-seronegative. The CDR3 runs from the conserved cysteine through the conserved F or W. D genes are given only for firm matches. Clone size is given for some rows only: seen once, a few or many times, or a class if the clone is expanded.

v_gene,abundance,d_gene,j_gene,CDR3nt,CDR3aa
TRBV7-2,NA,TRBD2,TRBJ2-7,TGTGCCAGCAGCTTAGAACTAGCGGGAGCCCACGAGCAGTACTTC,CASSLELAGAHEQYF
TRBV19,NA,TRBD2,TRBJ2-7,TGTGCCAGTAGTTTCCTCGGACTAGCGGGAGGACCAACCTACGAGCAGTACTTC,CASSFLGLAGGPTYEQYF
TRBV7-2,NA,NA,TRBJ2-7,TGTGCCAGCAGCTTACAAGCACTCCTCTCCTACGAGCAGTACTTC,CASSLQALLSYEQYF
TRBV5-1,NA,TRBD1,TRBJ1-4,TGCGCCAGCAGCCCAAGAGGGACAGCAGATGAAAAACTGTTTTTT,CASSPRGTADEKLFF
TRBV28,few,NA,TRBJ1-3,TGTGCCAGCAGCGGGAGATCTCGCGCTGGAAACACCATATATTTT,CASSGRSRAGNTIYF
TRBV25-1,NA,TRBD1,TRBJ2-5,TGTGCCACCGGACAGGGACAAGAGACCCAGTACTTC,CATGQGQETQYF
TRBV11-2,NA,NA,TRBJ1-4,TGTGCCAGCAGCTTAGATTTCGGTATGGGGGCTCATAATGAAAAACTGTTTTTT,CASSLDFGMGAHNEKLFF
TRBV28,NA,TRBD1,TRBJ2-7,TGTGCCAGCAGTTTGGGACAGGGGGCTTGGGCTGGGCAGTACTTC,CASSLGQGAWAGQYF
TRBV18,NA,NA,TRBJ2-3,TGTGCCAGCTCACCTAGGCTAGTTGGGACAGATACGCAGTATTTT,CASSPRLVGTDTQYF
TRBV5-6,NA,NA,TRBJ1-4,TGTGCCAGCAGCTTGACAGCAACTAATGAAAAACTGTTTTTT,CASSLTATNEKLFF
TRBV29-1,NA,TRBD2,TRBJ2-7,TGCAGCGTTGGAGCCGGGGGGGGCGGGCAGTACTTC,CSVGAGGGGQYF
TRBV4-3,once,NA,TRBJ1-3,TGCGCCAGCAGCCAAGATCACAGCCCTGGAAACACCATATATTTT,CASSQDHSPGNTIYF
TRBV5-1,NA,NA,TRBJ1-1,TGCGCCAGCAGCTTGGCCGGGGGGGTTACTGAAGCTTTCTTT,CASSLAGGVTEAFF
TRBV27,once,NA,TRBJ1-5,TGTGCCAGCAGCCCCACCCCGGTCCTGATAGATAGCAATCAGCCCCAGCATTTT,CASSPTPVLIDSNQPQHF
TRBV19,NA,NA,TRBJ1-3,TGTGCCAGTAGTACTGACAGCTCCCCTGGAAACACCATATATTTT,CASSTDSSPGNTIYF
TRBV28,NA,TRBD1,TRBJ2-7,TGTGCCAGCAGGCCCCCGGGACAGGTGAACGAGCAGTACTTC,CASRPPGQVNEQYF
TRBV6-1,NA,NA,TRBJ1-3,TGTGCCAGCGGACAACAAGCTGGAAACACCATATATTTT,CASGQQAGNTIYF
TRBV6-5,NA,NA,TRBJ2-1,TGTGCCAGCAGTAACATTAGCGAGAACAATGAGCAGTTCTTC,CASSNISENNEQFF
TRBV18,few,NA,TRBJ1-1,TGTGCCAGCTCACCAGGGCAGCTTGAAGCTTTCTTT,CASSPGQLEAFF
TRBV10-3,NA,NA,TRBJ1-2,TGTGCCATCAGTGAGTCCGGAGGTGGGTATGGCTACACCTTC,CAISESGGGYGYTF
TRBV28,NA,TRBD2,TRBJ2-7,TGTGCCAGCAGTTCGTCCCGCTTAGCGGGAGCCGGAGAGCAGTACTTC,CASSSSRLAGAGEQYF
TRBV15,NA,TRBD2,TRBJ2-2,TGTGCCACCAGCAGCGGTCAGGGAGGGCCAGACACCGGGGAGCTGTTTTTT,CATSSGQGGPDTGELFF
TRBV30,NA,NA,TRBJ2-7,TGTGCCTGGACCGGTCCACCGGGACTTTACTTC,CAWTGPPGLYF
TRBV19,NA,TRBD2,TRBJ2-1,TGTGCCAGTAGTATCAGCCCCAGCGGGAGGCCTAATGAGCAGTTCTTC,CASSISPSGRPNEQFF
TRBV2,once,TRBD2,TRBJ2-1,TGTGCCAGCCTAGCGGGAGTCTACAATGAGCAGTTCTTC,CASLAGVYNEQFF
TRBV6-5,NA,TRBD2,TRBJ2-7,TGTGCCAGCAGTCGTAGCGGGGTCTACGAGCAGTACTTC,CASSRSGVYEQYF
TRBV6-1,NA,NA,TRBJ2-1,TGTGCCAGCAAGGCGGGGCCCTCCAATGAGCAGTTCTTC,CASKAGPSNEQFF
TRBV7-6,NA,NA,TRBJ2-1,TGTGCCAGCGCCGGGACTCCGTCGGGGGAGCAGTTCTTC,CASAGTPSGEQFF
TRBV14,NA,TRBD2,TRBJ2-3,TGTGCCAGCAGCCAATTCCTAGCGGGAGGGCGGTCAGATACGCAGTATTTT,CASSQFLAGGRSDTQYF
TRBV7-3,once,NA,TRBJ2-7,TGTGCCAGCAGCCAAACCGCGTTGAGCTCCTACGAGCAGTACTTC,CASSQTALSSYEQYF
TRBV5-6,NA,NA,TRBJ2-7,TGTGCCACAGCTTGGTTTCGGAGTACTCAGTACTTC,CATAWFRSTQYF
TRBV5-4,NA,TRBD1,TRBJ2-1,TGTGCCAGCAGCTTGCCTGGGACAGGCGAGCAGTTCTTC,CASSLPGTGEQFF
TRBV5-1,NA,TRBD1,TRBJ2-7,TGCGCCAGCAGCTCCCGACAGGGGGCAGATTACGAGCAGTACTTC,CASSSRQGADYEQYF
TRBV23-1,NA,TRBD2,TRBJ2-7,TGCGCCGTGGTCGGACTAGCGGTCCGTGGGAGCTACGAGCAGTACTTC,CAVVGLAVRGSYEQYF
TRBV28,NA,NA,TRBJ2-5,TGTGCCAGCAGTTGGACCTGGACTCGGGAGACCCAGTACTTC,CASSWTWTRETQYF
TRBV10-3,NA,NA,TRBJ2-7,TGTGCCATCAGTGAGTCGGAGATCGGTTCCTACGAGCAGTACTTC,CAISESEIGSYEQYF
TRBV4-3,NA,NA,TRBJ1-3,TGCGCCAGCAGCCAAGACAGTTACTCTGGAAACACCATATATTTT,CASSQDSYSGNTIYF
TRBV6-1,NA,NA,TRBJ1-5,TGTGCCAGCAGTGGACAAGATAGCAATCAGCCCCAGCATTTT,CASSGQDSNQPQHF
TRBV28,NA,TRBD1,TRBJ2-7,TGTGCCAGCCGCTTAACCCGGACAGGGGGTGCCTACGAGCAGTACTTC,CASRLTRTGGAYEQYF
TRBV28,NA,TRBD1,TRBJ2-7,TGTGCCAGCAGTTCACTAACCTCCGGGACAGCTTTTTTCTACGAGCAGTACTTC,CASSSLTSGTAFFYEQYF
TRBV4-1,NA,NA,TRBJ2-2,TGCGCCAGCAGCCAAGAGGGGGCAGGCGGGGAGCTGTTTTTT,CASSQEGAGGELFF
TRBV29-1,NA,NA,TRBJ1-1,TGCAGCGTAGACAGCGCTGAAGCTTTCTTT,CSVDSAEAFF
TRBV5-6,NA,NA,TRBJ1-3,TGTGCCAGCAAGGCAGTTGGCGGGCAGGCTGGAAACACCATATATTTT,CASKAVGGQAGNTIYF
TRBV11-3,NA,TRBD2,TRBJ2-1,TGTGCCAGCAGCTCCCCCACTAGCGGGAAGAATGAGCAGTTCTTC,CASSSPTSGKNEQFF
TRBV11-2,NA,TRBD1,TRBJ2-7,TGTGCCAGCAGCTCGAACAGGGGTTCCTACGAGCAGTACTTC,CASSSNRGSYEQYF
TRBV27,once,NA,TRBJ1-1,TGTGCCAGCAGTTTACTGGGGCAGGGGCCTGAAGCTTTCTTT,CASSLLGQGPEAFF
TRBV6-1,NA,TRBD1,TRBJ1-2,TGTGCCAGCAGTCAGCTGGGACAGATTCACTATGGCTACACCTTC,CASSQLGQIHYGYTF
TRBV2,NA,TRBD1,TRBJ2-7,TGTGCCAGCAGCCGGGACAGGGCCTCCTACGAGCAGTACTTC,CASSRDRASYEQYF
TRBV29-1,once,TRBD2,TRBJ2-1,TGCAGCGCTGATACTAGCGGGAGAATGAATGAGCAGTTCTTC,CSADTSGRMNEQFF
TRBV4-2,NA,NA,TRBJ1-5,TGTGCCAGCAGCCAAGATGCGGGTTTGAGTCAGCCCCAGCATTTT,CASSQDAGLSQPQHF
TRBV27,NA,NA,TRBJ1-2,TGTGCCAGCAAGGCGGGGAGCTATGGCTACACCTTC,CASKAGSYGYTF
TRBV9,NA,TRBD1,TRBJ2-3,TGTGCCAGCAGCGTTGCCTACCGGGACAGGGGCTCAGACGGTACGCAGTATTTT,CASSVAYRDRGSDGTQYF
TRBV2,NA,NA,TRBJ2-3,TGTGCCTGTAGTCCGGAGATCAACACAGATACGCAGTATTTT,CACSPEINTDTQYF
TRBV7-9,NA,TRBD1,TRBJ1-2,TGTGCCAGCAGCTTATCTCGGACAGGGGGATCCTATGGCTACACCTTC,CASSLSRTGGSYGYTF
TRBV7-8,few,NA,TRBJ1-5,TGTGCCAGCAGCTTAGGACAACTAGGGCCCCAGCATTTT,CASSLGQLGPQHF
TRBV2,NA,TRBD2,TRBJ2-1,TGTGCCAGCAGTGATGGGGCGGGAGGTTTGGATGAGCAGTTCTTC,CASSDGAGGLDEQFF
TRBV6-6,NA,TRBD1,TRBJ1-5,TGTGCCAGCAGTCGGACCGGGACAGGGACGAATCAGCCCCAGCATTTT,CASSRTGTGTNQPQHF